Below are 18 T cell receptor beta chains sequenced from a single sample in a study of T cells after yellow fever vaccination. TCRdb fed the 5' RACE reads into MiXCR, producing one record per CDR3 protein. The table has about 73,000 distinct CDR3 sequences, roughly 8% seen once. Sequencing was performed on CD8+ T cells sorted from PBMCs, taken on the day of the yellow fever booster vaccination. These receptor sequences come from a man aged 30-40 years who received the YFV17D yellow fever vaccine.

This clonotype appeared a few times. The rearrangement uses TRBV6-2 or TRBV6-3 and TRBJ2-7; no reliable D call. Trimming left V 6 bases short and J 6 bases short, with 9 bases between. This CDR3 is 11 amino acids long. Germline lookup yields CDR1 MNHEY and CDR2 SVGEGT. The CDR3 DNA sequence: TGTGCCAGCAGGGCCGGGCGCGAGCAGTACTTC. Encoded protein: CASRAGREQYF.

This clonotype was counted at least ten times. The genes are TRBV4-3 and TRBJ2-1, with D perhaps matching TRBD1 (6 bases). Trimming left V 0 bases short and J 4 bases short, with 13 bases between. The CDR3 sequence is 16 residues long. From germline, CDR1 is LGHNA and CDR2 YSLEER. This CDR3 is CASSQDFRGAYNEQFF. The CDR3 coding sequence is TGCGCCAGCAGCCAAGATTTCAGGGGCGCATACAATGAGCAGTTCTTC.

At least ten counts were recorded for this clonotype. The rearrangement uses TRBV2 and TRBJ2-7; D possibly corresponds to TRBD1 (5 bases). The CDR3 loop spans 15 amino acids. Germline lookup yields CDR1 SNHLY and CDR2 FYNNEI. V was cut by 6 bases and J by 3 bases, with 18 bases left in between. In DNA, the CDR3 is TGTGCCAGCAGCCCCGACAGTATCAACGTCTACGAGCAGTACTTC. The encoded protein is CASSPDSINVYEQYF.

At least ten counts were recorded for this clonotype. The chain is built from TRBV7-2 and TRBJ2-5, with 12 bases that match TRBD1. There are 15 residues in the CDR3. Germline assignment: CDR1 SGHTA and CDR2 FQGNSA. The trim removed 5 bases at V and 4 bases at J, leaving 5 bases unmatched. In DNA form, the CDR3 reads TGTGCCAGCAGCCTAGGGACAGGGGGCGTAGAGACCCAGTACTTC. Translated: CASSLGTGGVETQYF.

This clonotype was observed at least ten times. This chain joins TRBV12-3 or TRBV12-4 and TRBJ2-1; unclear D gene. V was clipped by 2 bases and J by 4 bases, with 6 bases between them. This CDR3 is built from 13 residues. CDR3 coding DNA: TGTGCCAGCAGTTTATTACTATACAATGAGCAGTTCTTC. Translated, it gives CASSLLLYNEQFF.

The chain employs TRBV11-2 and TRBJ2-7, with D perhaps TRBD2 (5 bases). The germline CDR1 and CDR2 sequences are SGHAT and FQNNGV. The V and J ends lost 1 base and 4 bases respectively, with 17 bases between them. The CDR3 is 16 amino acids. CDR3 in amino acids: CASSLVVGGPAYEQYF. CDR3 DNA: TGTGCCAGCAGCTTAGTAGTTGGAGGTCCGGCTTACGAGCAGTACTTC.

This clonotype came up a few times. This chain connects TRBV20-1 to TRBJ2-7, with a weak D call TRBD2 (6 bases). Looked up from germline, CDR1 is DFQATT and CDR2 is SNEGSKA (reference sequence). Trimming pared 0 bases from V and 4 bases from J, leaving 16 bases between. The CDR3 loop spans 15 amino acids. The CDR3 spells CSARELGGALYEQYF. In DNA, the CDR3 is TGCAGTGCTAGAGAATTAGGCGGGGCTTTATACGAGCAGTACTTC.

This clonotype has ten or more counts. The chain combines TRBV4-3 with TRBJ2-5; 8 bases match TRBD2. The trim removed 2 bases at V and 4 bases at J, leaving 9 bases unmatched. Per the germline V gene, CDR1 is LGHNA and CDR2 is YSLEER. This CDR3 region has 16 residues. The CDR3 is CASSQRRASGLETQYF. CDR3 DNA sequence: TGCGCCAGCAGCCAACGCCGAGCTAGCGGGTTAGAGACCCAGTACTTC.

This clonotype has just a few counts. The genes are TRBV10-3 and TRBJ2-7; 7 bases map to TRBD2. Per the germline V gene, CDR1 is ENHRY and CDR2 is SYGVKD. This CDR3 contains 15 residues. J gave up 3 bases and V 0 bases, and 5 bases lay outside the gene matches. The CDR3, as DNA: TGTGCCATCAGTGAGTCTTCTAGCGGACACTACGAGCAGTACTTC. As protein: CAISESSSGHYEQYF.

This clonotype turned up a few times. V is TRBV6-2 or TRBV6-3 and J is TRBJ2-3; 12 bases match TRBD1. The CDR3 spans 18 residues. CDR1 is MNHEY, CDR2 SVGEGT, per germline. After removal of 6 bases from V and 4 bases from J, the junction contained 14 bases not matched to a gene. CDR3 loop: CASSPGTGGAEGSDTQYF. The CDR3 DNA follows: TGTGCCAGCAGCCCCGGGACAGGGGGCGCTGAGGGGTCAGATACGCAGTATTTT.

The rearrangement uses TRBV5-1 and TRBJ2-3; D possibly matches TRBD1 or TRBD2 (5 bases each). Trimming stripped 6 bases from V and 0 bases from J, with 14 bases between. Germline loops: CDR1 SGHRS, CDR2 YFSETQ. The CDR3 runs 15 residues. This chain's CDR3 is CASKGRSPSTDTQYF. For the CDR3, the DNA is TGCGCCAGCAAGGGACGGAGCCCTAGCACAGATACGCAGTATTTT.

In this sample, this clonotype turned up a few times. The V and J genes are TRBV20-1 and TRBJ2-1; D perhaps matches TRBD2 (6 bases). The ends were cut back, 2 bases at V and 4 bases at J, with 9 bases in the middle. CDR3 length: 13 residues. Germline CDR1 DFQATT, CDR2 SNEGSKA (reference sequence). DNA of the CDR3: TGCAGTGCTAGAATCGGGACTTACAATGAGCAGTTCTTC. Amino acid sequence: CSARIGTYNEQFF.

This clonotype turned up a few times. V and J are TRBV12-3 or TRBV12-4 and TRBJ2-1; possibly TRBD2 for D (6 bases). The CDR3 is 16 residues long. Trimming pared 6 bases from V and 3 bases from J, leaving 18 bases between. DNA of the CDR3: TGTGCCAGCAGACTCCCCTCGGCGGGATACTACAATGAGCAGTTCTTC. Residues: CASRLPSAGYYNEQFF.

This clonotype occurred a few times. V is TRBV7-2 and J is TRBJ2-3; TRBD1 aligns across 7 bases. This CDR3 comprises 14 residues. V was clipped by 8 bases and J by 3 bases; unmatched bases: 8. The germline gives CDR1 SGHTA, CDR2 FQGNSA. DNA of the CDR3: TGTGCCAGCGGCCCAACAGGGGAAACAGATACGCAGTATTTT. Translating gives CASGPTGETDTQYF.

This clonotype is judged medium-sized (0.01 to 0.1%). This chain uses TRBV27 with TRBJ2-1, with 10 nucleotides matching TRBD2. Germline CDR1 MNHEY, CDR2 SMNVEV (reference sequence). Losses at the gene ends were 1 base for V and 8 bases for J; bases not matched to a gene: 17. There are 19 residues in the CDR3. CDR3 amino acids: CASSLYGGGFRLAGYEQFF. The CDR3 DNA follows: TGTGCCAGCAGTTTATACGGGGGAGGATTTCGACTAGCGGGCTATGAGCAGTTCTTC.

The chain has TRBV19 and TRBJ2-2; 7 nucleotides line up with TRBD1. Germline CDR1 is LNHDA and CDR2 is SQIVND (reference sequence). There are 11 residues in the CDR3. With 7 bases clipped from V and 7 bases from J, the junction kept 0 bases outside the gene matches. This chain's CDR3 is CASTGGGELFF. The CDR3 DNA is TGTGCCAGTACAGGGGGCGGGGAGCTGTTTTTT. Combining the CDR3 with reference TRBV19 and TRBJ2-2 gives the whole variable domain DGGITQSPKYLFRKEGQNVTLSCEQNLNHDAMYWYRQDPGQGLRLIYYSQIVNDFQKGDIAEGYSVSREKKESFPLTVTSAQKNPTAFYLCASTGGGELFFGEGSRLTVL.

The chain uses TRBV20-1 and TRBJ2-5, with D possibly being TRBD1 (6 bases). The V gene lost 6 bases and the J gene lost 0 bases, with 14 bases spanning the gap. Germline lookup yields CDR1 DFQATT and CDR2 SNEGSKA (reference sequence). CDR3 length equals 14 residues. The CDR3, as DNA: TGCAGTGCCGAAAAGGGACATTACCAAGAGACCCAGTACTTC. The encoded protein is CSAEKGHYQETQYF.

This clonotype was seen at least ten times. The chain has TRBV6-2 or TRBV6-3 and TRBJ2-1; 10 nucleotides line up with TRBD2. J lost 2 bases, V lost 2 bases, and 9 bases had no gene match. The length of the CDR3 is 18 residues. Germline V gene data show CDR1 as MNHEY and CDR2 as SVGEGT. CDR3 residues: CASSYAYWSGRAYNEQFF. CDR3 DNA: TGTGCCAGCAGTTACGCGTATTGGAGCGGGAGGGCCTACAATGAGCAGTTCTTC.